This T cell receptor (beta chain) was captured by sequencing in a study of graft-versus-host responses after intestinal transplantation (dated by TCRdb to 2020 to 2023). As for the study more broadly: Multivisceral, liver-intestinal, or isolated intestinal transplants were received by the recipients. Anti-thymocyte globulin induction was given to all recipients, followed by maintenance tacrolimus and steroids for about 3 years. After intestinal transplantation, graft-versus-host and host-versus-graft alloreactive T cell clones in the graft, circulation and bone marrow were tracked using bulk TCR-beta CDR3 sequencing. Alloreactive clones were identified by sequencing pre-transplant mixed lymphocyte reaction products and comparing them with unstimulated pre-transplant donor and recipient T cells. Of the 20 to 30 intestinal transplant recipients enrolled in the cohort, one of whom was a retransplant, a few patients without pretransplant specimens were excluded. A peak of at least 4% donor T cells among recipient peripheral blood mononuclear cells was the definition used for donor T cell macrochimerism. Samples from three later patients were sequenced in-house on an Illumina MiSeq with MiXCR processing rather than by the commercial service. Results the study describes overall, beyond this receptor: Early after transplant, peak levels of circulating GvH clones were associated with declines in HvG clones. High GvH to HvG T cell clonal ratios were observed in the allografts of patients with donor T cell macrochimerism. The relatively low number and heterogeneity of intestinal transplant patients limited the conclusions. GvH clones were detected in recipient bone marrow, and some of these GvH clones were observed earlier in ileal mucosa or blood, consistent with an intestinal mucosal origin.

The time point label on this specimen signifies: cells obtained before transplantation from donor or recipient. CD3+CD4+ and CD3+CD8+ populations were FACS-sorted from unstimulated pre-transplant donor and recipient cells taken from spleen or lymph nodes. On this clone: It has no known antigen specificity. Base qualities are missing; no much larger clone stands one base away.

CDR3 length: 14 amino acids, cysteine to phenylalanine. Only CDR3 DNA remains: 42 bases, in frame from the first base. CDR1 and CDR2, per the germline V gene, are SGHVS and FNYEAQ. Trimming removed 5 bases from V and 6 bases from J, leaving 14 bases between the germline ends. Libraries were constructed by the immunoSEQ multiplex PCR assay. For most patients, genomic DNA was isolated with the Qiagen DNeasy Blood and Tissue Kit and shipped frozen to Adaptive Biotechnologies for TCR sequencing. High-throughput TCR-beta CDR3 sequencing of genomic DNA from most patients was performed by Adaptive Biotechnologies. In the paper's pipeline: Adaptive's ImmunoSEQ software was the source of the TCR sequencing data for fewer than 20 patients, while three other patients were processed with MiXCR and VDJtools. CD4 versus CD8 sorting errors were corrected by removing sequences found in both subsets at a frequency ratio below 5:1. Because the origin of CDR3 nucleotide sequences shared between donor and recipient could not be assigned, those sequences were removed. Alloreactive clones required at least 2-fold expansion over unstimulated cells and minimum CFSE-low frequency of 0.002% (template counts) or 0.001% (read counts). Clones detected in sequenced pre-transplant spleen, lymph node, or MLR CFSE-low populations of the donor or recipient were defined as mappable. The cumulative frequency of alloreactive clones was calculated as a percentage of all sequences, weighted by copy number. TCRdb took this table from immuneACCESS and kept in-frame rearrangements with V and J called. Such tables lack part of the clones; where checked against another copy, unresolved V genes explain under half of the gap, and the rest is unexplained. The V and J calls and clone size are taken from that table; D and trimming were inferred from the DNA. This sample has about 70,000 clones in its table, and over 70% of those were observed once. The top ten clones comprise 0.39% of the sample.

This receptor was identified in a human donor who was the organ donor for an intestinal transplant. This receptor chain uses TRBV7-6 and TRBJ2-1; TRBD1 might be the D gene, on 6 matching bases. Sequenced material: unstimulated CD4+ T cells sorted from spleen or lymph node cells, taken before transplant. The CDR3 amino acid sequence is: CASSRVGAGNEQFF. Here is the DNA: TGTGCCAGCAGCCGCGTGGGGGCTGGCAATGAGCAGTTCTTC.